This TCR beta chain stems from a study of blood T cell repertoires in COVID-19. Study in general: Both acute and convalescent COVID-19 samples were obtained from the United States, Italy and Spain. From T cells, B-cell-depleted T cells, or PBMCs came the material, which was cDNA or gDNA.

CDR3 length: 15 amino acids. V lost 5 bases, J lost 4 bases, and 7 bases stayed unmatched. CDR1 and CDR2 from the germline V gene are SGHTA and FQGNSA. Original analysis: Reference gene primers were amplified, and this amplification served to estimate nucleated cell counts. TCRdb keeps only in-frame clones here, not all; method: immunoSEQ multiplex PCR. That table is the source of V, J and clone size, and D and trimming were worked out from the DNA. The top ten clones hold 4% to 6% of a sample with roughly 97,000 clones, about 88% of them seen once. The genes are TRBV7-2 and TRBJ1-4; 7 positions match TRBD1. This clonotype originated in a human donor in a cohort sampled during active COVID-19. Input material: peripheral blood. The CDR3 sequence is CASSPEGQSNEKLFF. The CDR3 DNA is TGTGCCAGCAGCCCCGAGGGACAGAGTAATGAAAAACTGTTTTTT.